Listed below are T cell receptor beta chains from one sample, sequenced in a study of response to subunit inactivated influenza vaccine. A single record per CDR3 protein comes from TCRdb applying MiXCR to the RT-PCR reads. Counted here are hundreds of thousands of distinct CDR3 sequences, under 20% occurring once; the ten biggest clones make up roughly a tenth. The starting material was PBMCs from blood, obtained roughly 5 days after vaccination. The receptors here all came from a man aged 45-65 years who received an inactivated influenza vaccine. Both conserved end residues are part of each CDR3. The D gene is left open where the match is weak. Size values are once, few and many counts, or a class for expanded clones, and some rows have none.

- | TRBJ2-7 | TRBV27 | - | CASSLSWAGNEQYF | TGTGCCAGCAGTTTATCGTGGGCCGGGAACGAGCAGTACTTC
- | TRBJ1-1 | TRBV29-1 | many | CSVEDRGGLAFF | TGCAGCGTTGAAGATAGGGGGGGCCTAGCTTTCTTT
TRBD2 | TRBJ2-6 | TRBV7-8 | few | CALNERDAHSGANVLTF | TGTGCCCTCAACGAGCGGGATGCGCACTCTGGGGCCAACGTCCTGACTTTC
- | TRBJ1-1 | TRBV10-3 | few | CAISDNTEAFF | TGTGCCATCAGTGACAACACTGAAGCTTTCTTT
- | TRBJ1-1 | TRBV18 | - | CASSPLEGSFTEAFF | TGTGCCAGCTCCCCGCTCGAAGGGTCCTTCACTGAAGCGTTCTTT
- | TRBJ2-1 | TRBV13 | - | CASSALVLPHNEQFF | TGTGCCAGCAGCGCACTAGTTCTTCCCCACAATGAGCAGTTCTTC
- | TRBJ2-7 | TRBV20-1 | - | CSARGTQTYEQYF | TGCAGTGCTAGAGGGACGCAAACCTACGAGCAGTACTTC
- | TRBJ2-3 | TRBV4-1 | once | CASSQARTSGNTQYF | TGCGCCAGCAGCCAAGCGCGGACCTCGGGTAATACGCAGTATTTT
- | TRBJ2-7 | TRBV21-1 | - | CASRDRGLTYEQYF | TGTGCCAGCAGGGACAGGGGCCTTACCTACGAGCAGTACTTC
TRBD2 | TRBJ2-1 | TRBV29-1 | many | CSVGQRGGYEQFF | TGCAGCGTTGGTCAGCGGGGGGGCTATGAGCAGTTCTTC